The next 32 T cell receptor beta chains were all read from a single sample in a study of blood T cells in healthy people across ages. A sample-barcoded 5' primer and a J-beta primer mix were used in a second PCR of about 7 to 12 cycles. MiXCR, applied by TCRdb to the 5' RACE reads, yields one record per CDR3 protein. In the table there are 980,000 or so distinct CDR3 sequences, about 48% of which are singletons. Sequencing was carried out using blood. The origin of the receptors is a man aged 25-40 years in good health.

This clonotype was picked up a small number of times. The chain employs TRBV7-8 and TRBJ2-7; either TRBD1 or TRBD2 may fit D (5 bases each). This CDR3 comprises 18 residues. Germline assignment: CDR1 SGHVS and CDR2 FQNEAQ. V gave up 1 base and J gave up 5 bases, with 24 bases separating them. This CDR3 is CASSLGLRDQRSNDEQYF. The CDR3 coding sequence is TGTGCCAGCAGCTTAGGCCTACGGGACCAGCGGTCGAACGACGAGCAGTACTTC.

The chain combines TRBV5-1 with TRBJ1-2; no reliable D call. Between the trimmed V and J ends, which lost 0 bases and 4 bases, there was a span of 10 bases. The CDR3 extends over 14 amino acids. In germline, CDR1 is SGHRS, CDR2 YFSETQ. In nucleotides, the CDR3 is TGCGCCAGCAGCTTGGCCCCGGGCCCCTATGGCTACACCTTC. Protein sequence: CASSLAPGPYGYTF.

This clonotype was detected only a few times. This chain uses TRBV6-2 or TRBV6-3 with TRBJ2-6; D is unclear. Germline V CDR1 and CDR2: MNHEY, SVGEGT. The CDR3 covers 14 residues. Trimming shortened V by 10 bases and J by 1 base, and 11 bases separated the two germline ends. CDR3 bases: TGTGCCACTGCGCATGCATCTGGGGCCAACGTCCTGACTTTC. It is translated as CATAHASGANVLTF.

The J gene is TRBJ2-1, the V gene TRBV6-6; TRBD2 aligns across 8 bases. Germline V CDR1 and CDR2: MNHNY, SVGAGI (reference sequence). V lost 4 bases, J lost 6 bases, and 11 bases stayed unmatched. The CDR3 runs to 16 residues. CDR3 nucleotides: TGTGCCAGCAGTTCCACGCCAGCGGGGGAGCGCAATGAGCAGTTCTTC. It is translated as CASSSTPAGERNEQFF.

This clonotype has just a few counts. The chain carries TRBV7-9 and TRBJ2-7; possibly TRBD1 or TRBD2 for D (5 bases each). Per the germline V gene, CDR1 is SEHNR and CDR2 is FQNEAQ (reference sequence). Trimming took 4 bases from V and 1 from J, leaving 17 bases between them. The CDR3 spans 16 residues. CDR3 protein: CASSYGAGTASYEQYF. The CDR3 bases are TGTGCCAGCAGCTACGGAGCCGGGACCGCTTCCTACGAGCAGTACTTC.

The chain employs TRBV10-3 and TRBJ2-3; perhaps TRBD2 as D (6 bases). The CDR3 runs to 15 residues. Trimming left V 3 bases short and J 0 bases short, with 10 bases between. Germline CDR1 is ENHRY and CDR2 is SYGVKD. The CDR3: CAISERGLSTDTQYF. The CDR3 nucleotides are TGTGCCATCAGTGAAAGGGGACTGAGCACAGATACGCAGTATTTT.

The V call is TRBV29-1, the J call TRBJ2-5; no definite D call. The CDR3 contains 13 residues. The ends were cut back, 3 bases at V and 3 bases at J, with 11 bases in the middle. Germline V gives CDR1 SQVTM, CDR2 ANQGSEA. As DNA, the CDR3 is TGCAGCGTTGAGATTGGCAATAAAGAGACCCAGTACTTC. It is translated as CSVEIGNKETQYF.

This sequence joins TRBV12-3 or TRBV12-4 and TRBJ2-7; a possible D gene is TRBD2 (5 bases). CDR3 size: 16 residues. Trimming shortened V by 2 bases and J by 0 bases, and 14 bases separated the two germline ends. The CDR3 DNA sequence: TGTGCCAGCAGTTTACGGTTTCTGGGGAGCTCCTACGAGCAGTACTTC. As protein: CASSLRFLGSSYEQYF.

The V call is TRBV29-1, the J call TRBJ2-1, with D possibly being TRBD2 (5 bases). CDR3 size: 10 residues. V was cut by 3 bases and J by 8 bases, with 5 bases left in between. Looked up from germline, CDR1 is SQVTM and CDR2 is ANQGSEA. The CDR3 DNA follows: TGCAGCGTTGAGAGGGATGAGCAGTTCTTC. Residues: CSVERDEQFF.

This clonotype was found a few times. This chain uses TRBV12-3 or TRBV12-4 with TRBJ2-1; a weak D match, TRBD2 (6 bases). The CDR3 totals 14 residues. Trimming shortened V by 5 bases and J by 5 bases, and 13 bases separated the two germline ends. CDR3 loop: CASSPRDFNNEQFF. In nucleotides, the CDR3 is TGTGCCAGCAGTCCACGGGACTTTAACAATGAGCAGTTCTTC.

The CDR3 spells CASSSPGGRGSSYNSPLHF. In DNA, the CDR3 is TGTGCCAGCAGTTCTCCCGGGGGTCGAGGGAGCTCCTATAATTCACCCCTCCACTTT. The chain recombines TRBV28 with TRBJ1-6, with D perhaps matching TRBD1 (5 bases). Trimming took off 4 bases at V and 0 bases at J, with 19 bases between the two ends. The CDR3 loop spans 19 amino acids. CDR1 is MDHEN and CDR2 is SYDVKM in the germline V gene.

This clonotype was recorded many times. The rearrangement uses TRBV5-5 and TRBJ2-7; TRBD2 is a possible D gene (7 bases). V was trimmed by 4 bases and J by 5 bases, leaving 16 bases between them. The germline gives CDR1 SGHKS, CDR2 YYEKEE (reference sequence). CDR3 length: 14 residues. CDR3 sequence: CASSPLGGPHEQYF. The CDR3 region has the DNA TGTGCCAGCAGCCCCTTGGGGGGGCCCCACGAGCAGTACTTC. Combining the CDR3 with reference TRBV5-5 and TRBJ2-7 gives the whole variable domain DAGVTQSPTHLIKTRGQQVTLRCSPISGHKSVSWYQQVLGQGPQFIFQYYEKEERGRGNFPDRFSARQFPNYSSELNVNALLLGDSALYLCASSPLGGPHEQYFGPGTRLTVT.

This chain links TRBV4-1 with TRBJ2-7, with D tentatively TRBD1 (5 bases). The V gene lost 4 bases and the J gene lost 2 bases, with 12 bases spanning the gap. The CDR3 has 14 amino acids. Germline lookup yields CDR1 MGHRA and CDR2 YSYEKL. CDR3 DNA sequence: TGCGCCAGCAGCCCGACAGAGCCTACCTACGAGCAGTACTTC. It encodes CASSPTEPTYEQYF.

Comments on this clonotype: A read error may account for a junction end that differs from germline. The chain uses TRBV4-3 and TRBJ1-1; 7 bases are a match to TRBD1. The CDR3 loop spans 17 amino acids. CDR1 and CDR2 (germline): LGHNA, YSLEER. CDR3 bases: TGCGCTAGCAGCCAAGATTGGGAAGGGGGCGTTAACACTGAAGCTTTCTTT. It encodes CASSQDWEGGVNTEAFF.

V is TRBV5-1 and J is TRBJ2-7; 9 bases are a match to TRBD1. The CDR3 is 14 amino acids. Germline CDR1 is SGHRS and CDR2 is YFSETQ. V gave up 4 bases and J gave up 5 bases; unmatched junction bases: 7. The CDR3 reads CASSQMDRGHEQYF. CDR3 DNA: TGCGCCAGCAGCCAAATGGACAGGGGCCACGAGCAGTACTTC.

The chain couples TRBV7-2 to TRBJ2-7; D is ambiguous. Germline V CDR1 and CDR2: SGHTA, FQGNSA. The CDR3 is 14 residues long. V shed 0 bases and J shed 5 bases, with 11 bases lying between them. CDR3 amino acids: CASSLALGGHEQYF. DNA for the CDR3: TGTGCCAGCAGCTTAGCGCTGGGCGGCCACGAGCAGTACTTC.

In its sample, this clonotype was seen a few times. The CDR3 DNA follows: TGTGCCAGCAGCGTACCCGCTAGCGGGGGGAACACAGATACGCAGTATTTT. This gives the protein CASSVPASGGNTDTQYF. The rearrangement links TRBV9 to TRBJ2-3; 11 bases line up with TRBD2. There are 17 residues in the CDR3. Germline V gene data show CDR1 as SGDLS and CDR2 as YYNGEE. The J segment lost 2 bases and the V segment lost 1 base, leaving 6 bases of the junction unmatched.

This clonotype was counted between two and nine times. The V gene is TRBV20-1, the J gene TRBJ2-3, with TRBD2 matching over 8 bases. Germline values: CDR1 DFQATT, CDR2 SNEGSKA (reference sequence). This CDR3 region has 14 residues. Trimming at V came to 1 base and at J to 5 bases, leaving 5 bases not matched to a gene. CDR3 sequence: CSARGGGSGDTQYF. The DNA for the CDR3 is TGCAGTGCTAGAGGCGGGGGGTCCGGAGATACGCAGTATTTT.

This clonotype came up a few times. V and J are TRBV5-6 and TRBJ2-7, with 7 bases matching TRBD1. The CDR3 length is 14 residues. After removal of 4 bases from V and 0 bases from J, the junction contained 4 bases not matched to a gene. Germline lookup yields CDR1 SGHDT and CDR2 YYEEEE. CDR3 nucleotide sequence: TGTGCCAGCAGCCGGACAGGCGTCTCCTACGAGCAGTACTTC. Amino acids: CASSRTGVSYEQYF.

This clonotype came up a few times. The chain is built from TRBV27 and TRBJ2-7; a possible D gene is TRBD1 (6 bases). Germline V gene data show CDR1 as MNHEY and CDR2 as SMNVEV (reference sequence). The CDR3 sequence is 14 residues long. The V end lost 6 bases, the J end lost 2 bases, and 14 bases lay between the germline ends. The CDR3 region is CASRLGQFTYEQYF. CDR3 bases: TGTGCCAGCAGACTAGGACAGTTTACCTACGAGCAGTACTTC.

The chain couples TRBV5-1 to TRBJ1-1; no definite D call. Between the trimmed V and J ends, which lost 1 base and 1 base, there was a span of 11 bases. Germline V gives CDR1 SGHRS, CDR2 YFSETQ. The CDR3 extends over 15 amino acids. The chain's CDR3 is CASSLMQSENTEAFF. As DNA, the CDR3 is TGCGCCAGCAGCTTGATGCAGTCCGAGAACACTGAAGCTTTCTTT.

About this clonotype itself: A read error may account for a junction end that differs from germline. The CDR3 coding sequence is TGTGCCAGCAGACTGGAGTCGGACTACAAGGAGCAGTTCTTC. This gives the protein CASRLESDYKEQFF. The genes are TRBV12-3 or TRBV12-4 and TRBJ2-1, with TRBD2 as a possible D gene (6 bases). There are 14 residues in the CDR3.

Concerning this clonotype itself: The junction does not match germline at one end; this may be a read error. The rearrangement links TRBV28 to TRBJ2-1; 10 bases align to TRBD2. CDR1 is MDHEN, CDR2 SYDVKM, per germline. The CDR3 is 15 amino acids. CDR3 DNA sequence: TGTGCCAGCACCACTCTAGCGGGGGAGGTCAATGACCAGTTCTTC. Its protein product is CASTTLAGEVNDQFF.

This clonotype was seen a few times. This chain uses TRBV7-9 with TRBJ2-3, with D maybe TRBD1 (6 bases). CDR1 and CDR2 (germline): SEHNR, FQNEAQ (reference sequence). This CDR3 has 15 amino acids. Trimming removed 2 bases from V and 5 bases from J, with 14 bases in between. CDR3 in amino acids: CASSLLAIRGDTQYF. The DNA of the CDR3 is TGTGCCAGCAGCTTACTAGCTATCAGGGGAGATACGCAGTATTTT.

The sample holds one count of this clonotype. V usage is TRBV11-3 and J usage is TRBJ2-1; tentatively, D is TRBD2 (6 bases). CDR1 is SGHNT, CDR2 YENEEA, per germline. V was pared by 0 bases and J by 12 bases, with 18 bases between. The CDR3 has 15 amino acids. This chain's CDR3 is CASSLDRDAGRLQFF. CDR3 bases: TGTGCCAGCAGCTTAGATAGGGACGCGGGGCGCTTGCAGTTCTTC.

CDR3 DNA: TGTGCCAGCAGGCCGAAGGGACAGGTGAACACTGAAGCTTTCTTT. This encodes CASRPKGQVNTEAFF. The chain recombines TRBV12-3 or TRBV12-4 with TRBJ1-1; 8 positions match TRBD1. The CDR3 has 15 residues. With 6 bases clipped from V and 0 bases from J, the junction kept 6 bases outside the gene matches.

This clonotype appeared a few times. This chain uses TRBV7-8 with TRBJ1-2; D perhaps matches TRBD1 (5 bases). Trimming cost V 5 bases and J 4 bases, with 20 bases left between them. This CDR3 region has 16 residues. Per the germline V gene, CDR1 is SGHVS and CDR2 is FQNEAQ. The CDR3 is CASSPPTGPLGYGYTF. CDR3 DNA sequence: TGTGCCAGCAGCCCGCCGACGGGGCCCCTTGGCTATGGCTACACCTTC. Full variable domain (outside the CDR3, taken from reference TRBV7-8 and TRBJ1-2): GAGVSQSPRYKVAKRGQDVALRCDPISGHVSLFWYQQALGQGPEFLTYFQNEAQLDKSGLPSDRFFAERPEGSVSTLKIQRTQQEDSAVYLCASSPPTGPLGYGYTFGSGTRLTVV.

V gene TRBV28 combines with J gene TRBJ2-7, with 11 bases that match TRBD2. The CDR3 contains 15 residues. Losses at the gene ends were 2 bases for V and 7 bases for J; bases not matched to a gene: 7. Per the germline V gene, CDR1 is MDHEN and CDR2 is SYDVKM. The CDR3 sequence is CASSLPRLAGYEQYF. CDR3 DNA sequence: TGTGCCAGCAGTTTACCGCGACTAGCGGGATATGAGCAGTACTTC. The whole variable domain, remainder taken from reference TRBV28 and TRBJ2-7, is DVKVTQSSRYLVKRTGEKVFLECVQDMDHENMFWYRQDPGLGLRLIYFSYDVKMKEKGDIPEGYSVSREKKERFSLILESASTNQTSMYLCASSLPRLAGYEQYFGPGTRLTVT.

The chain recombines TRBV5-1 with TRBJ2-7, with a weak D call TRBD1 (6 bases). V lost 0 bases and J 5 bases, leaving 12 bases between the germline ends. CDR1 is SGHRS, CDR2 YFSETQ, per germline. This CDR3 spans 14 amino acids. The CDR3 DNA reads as TGCGCCAGCAGCTTGGCCCTGGGGGCTAACGAGCAGTACTTC. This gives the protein CASSLALGANEQYF.

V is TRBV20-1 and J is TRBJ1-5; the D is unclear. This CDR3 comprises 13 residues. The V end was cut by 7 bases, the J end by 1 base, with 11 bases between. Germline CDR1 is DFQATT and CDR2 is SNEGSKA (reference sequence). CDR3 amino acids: CSVNRRSNQPQHF. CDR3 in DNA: TGCAGTGTCAACAGACGGAGCAATCAGCCCCAGCATTTT.

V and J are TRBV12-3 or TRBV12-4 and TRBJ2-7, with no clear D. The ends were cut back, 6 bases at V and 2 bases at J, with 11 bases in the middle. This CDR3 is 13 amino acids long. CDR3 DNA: TGTGCCAGCAGAGAGGACGGACCCTACGAGCAGTACTTC. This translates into CASREDGPYEQYF.

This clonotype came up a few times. DNA of the CDR3: TGTGCCAGCAGCTTGGGGCCAACCAACTACGAGCAGTACTTC. This sequence encodes CASSLGPTNYEQYF. This chain connects TRBV5-6 to TRBJ2-7; D is uncertain. The ends were cut back, 0 bases at V and 3 bases at J, with 10 bases in the middle. This CDR3 is built from 14 residues. Germline lookup yields CDR1 SGHDT and CDR2 YYEEEE. The complete variable domain, with remaining parts taken from reference TRBV5-6 and TRBJ2-7, reads DAGVTQSPTHLIKTRGQQVTLRCSPKSGHDTVSWYQQALGQGPQFIFQYYEEEERQRGNFPDRFSGHQFPNYSSELNVNALLLGDSALYLCASSLGPTNYEQYFGPGTRLTVT.